The entry below gives a single T cell receptor beta chain sequence along with its context. As yet, its antigen is unknown. A second about 6 to 11 cycle PCR used barcoded and J-beta primers. Individual samples furnished no less than 3 million CDR3-containing paired-end reads apiece. TCRdb processed the 5' RACE reads anew with MiXCR; each CDR3 protein has one entry. The sample consists of about 830,000 distinct CDR3 sequences, 58% of them appearing once. The J segment lost 7 bases and the V segment lost 4 bases, leaving 7 bases of the junction unmatched. Germline CDR1 and CDR2: ENHRY and SYGVKD. This CDR3 comprises 15 residues. This entry is derived from a study of blood T cells in healthy people across ages. Findings and caveats of the study: The long-lived group displayed more naive CD4+ cells, plus higher diversity, than the aged donors did. PBMCs left unsorted prevented a conclusive naive versus antigen-experienced comparison.

This receptor was obtained from a man aged 25 to 45 in good health. The chain joins TRBV10-3 to TRBJ1-6; 7 bases line up with TRBD1. Sequencing input: blood. The CDR3 DNA reads TGTGCCATCAGTGTAACACAGGGGTTGAATTCACCCCTCCACTTT. Translating gives CAISVTQGLNSPLHF.